This T cell receptor beta chain was recorded in a study of T cell responses to AZD1222 COVID-19 vaccine. Study-level results: The study reported that nearly half of spike-specific TCRs target unmutated variant regions. Clonal diversity may have been underestimated in mostly white British donors.

The CDR3 consists of 20 residues. The V segment lost 0 bases and the J segment 4 bases; nucleotides outside the gene matches: 13. CDR1 and CDR2 from the germline V gene are SGHAT and FQNNGV. This clone occurred once. The antigen remains unidentified. Generated by immunoSEQ multiplex PCR, the TCRdb table keeps only in-frame clones and is missing some. The sample lists 150,000 to 200,000 clones, approximately 91% seen once, with around 1.2% in the top ten. The chain is built from TRBV11-2 and TRBJ2-1, with 12 bases aligning to TRBD2. Source: peripheral blood, taken 28 days after the second AZD1222 dose. The TCR sequence derives from an adult who received the AZD1222 COVID-19 vaccine. The CDR3 coding sequence is TGTGCCAGCAGCTTAGATGTGACTAGCGGGAGTCCCCCACCATACAATGAGCAGTTCTTC. Protein: CASSLDVTSGSPPPYNEQFF.